This T cell receptor (beta chain) was sequenced in a study of blood T cell repertoires in COVID-19. Turning to the study itself: T cells, B-cell-depleted T cells, or PBMCs supplied cDNA or gDNA.

Sequencing was performed with immunoSEQ multiplex PCR; in TCRdb, only in-frame clones are kept and a portion is missing. The sample has roughly 500,000 clones; 89% are singletons. This clone was counted between two and nine times. CDR1 is SGHRS, CDR2 YFSETQ, per germline. V dropped 1 base and J dropped 3; count of bases not matched to a gene: 2. This CDR3 is built from 14 residues. The TCR comes from a man aged 18 to 30 with COVID-19, enrolled during active disease. What was sequenced was peripheral blood. The chain uses TRBV5-1 and TRBJ1-1; 8 positions match TRBD1. CDR3 bases: TGCGCCAGCAGCTTGTGGGGACAGGACACTGAAGCTTTCTTT. This encodes CASSLWGQDTEAFF.